The clone carrying this T cell receptor beta chain appeared many times. Its antigen is not identified. The CDR3 regions of TCR beta were amplified from RNA transcripts. A set of HTBI primers served as the primers for a first-round RT-PCR of the TCR CDR3. TCRdb recomputed calls from the multiplex PCR reads with MiXCR, one row per CDR3 protein. The table lists around 430,000 distinct CDR3 sequences, just under 15% of them singletons. The patients, who ranged from 18 to 65 in age, presented with newly diagnosed hyperthyroidism lasting under 2 months. The data belong to a study of T cells in Graves' hyperthyroidism and ophthalmopathy. Looking at the study overall: Peripheral blood sampling occurred at initial diagnosis, before any treatment. General study results and limits: Prediction of ophthalmopathy progression came a median roughly 6.4 months pre-onset. Also found in blood were most expanded thyroid clonotypes above 0.001.

V dropped 4 bases and J dropped 0 bases, with 10 bases sitting between them. Looked up from germline, CDR1 is GTSNPN and CDR2 is SVGIG (reference sequence). The CDR3 runs to 14 residues. Sequencing was carried out using blood. The source of this sequence is a woman aged 25 to 39 with Graves' hyperthyroidism. The chain carries TRBV30 and TRBJ2-4; weak D call: TRBD2 (7 bases). This CDR3 is CAWNRGGAKNIQYF. The CDR3 nucleotides are TGTGCCTGGAATAGGGGGGGAGCCAAAAACATTCAGTACTTC. Complete variable domain (other parts from reference TRBV30 and TRBJ2-4): SQTIHQWPATLVQPVGSPLSLECTVEGTSNPNLYWYRQAAGRGLQLLFYSVGIGQISSEVPQNLSASRPQDRQFILSSKKLLLSDSGFYLCAWNRGGAKNIQYFGAGTRLSVL.